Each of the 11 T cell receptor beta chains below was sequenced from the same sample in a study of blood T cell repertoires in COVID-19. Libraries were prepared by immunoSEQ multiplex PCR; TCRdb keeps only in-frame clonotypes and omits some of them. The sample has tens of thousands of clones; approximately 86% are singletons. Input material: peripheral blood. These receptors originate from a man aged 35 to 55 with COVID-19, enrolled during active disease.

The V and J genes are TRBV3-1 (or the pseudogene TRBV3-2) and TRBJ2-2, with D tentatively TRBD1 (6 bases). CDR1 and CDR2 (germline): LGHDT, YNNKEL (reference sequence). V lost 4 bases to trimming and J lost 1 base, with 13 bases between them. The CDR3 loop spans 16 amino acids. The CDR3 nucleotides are TGTGCCAGCAGCCGCCTACCGGGACAGAACACCGGGGAGCTGTTTTTT. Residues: CASSRLPGQNTGELFF.

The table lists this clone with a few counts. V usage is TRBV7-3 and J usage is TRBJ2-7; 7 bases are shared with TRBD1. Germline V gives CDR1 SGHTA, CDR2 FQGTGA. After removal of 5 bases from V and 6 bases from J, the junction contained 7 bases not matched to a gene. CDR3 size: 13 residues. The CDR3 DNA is TGTGCCAGCAGCCCTACAGGGGAAGGCGAGCAGTACTTC. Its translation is CASSPTGEGEQYF.

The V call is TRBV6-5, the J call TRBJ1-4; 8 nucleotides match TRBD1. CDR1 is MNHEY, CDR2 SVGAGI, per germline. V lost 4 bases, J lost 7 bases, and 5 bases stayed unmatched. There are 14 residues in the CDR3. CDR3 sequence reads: CASSSGTGGEKLFF. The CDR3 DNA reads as TGTGCCAGCAGTTCCGGGACAGGTGGTGAAAAACTGTTTTTT.

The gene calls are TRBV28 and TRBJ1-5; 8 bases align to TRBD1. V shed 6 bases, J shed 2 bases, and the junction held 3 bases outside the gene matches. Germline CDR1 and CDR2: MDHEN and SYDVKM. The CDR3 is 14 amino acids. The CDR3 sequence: CASSGQGGNQPQHF. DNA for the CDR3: TGTGCCAGCAGCGGACAGGGCGGCAATCAGCCCCAGCATTTT.

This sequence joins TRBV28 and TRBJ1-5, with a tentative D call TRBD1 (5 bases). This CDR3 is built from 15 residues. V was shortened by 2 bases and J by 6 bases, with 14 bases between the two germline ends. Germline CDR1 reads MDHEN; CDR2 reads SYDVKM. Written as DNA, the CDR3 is TGTGCCAGCAGTTTACCCCAGGGTCCCCCTCAGCCCCAGCATTTT. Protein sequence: CASSLPQGPPQPQHF. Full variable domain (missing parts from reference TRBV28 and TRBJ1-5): DVKVTQSSRYLVKRTGEKVFLECVQDMDHENMFWYRQDPGLGLRLIYFSYDVKMKEKGDIPEGYSVSREKKERFSLILESASTNQTSMYLCASSLPQGPPQPQHFGDGTRLSIL.

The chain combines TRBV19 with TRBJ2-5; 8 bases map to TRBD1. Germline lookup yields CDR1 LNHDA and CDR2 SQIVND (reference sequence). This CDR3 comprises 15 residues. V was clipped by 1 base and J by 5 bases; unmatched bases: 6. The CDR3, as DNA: TGTGCCAGTAGTATAGGGGCAGGGGGCCGGGAGACCCAGTACTTC. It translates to CASSIGAGGRETQYF.

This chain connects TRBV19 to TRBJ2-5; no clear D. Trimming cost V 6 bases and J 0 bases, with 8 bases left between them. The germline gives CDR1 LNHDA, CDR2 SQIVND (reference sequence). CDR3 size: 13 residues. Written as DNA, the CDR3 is TGTGCCAGTAGGGCTACAGACCAAGAGACCCAGTACTTC. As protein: CASRATDQETQYF.

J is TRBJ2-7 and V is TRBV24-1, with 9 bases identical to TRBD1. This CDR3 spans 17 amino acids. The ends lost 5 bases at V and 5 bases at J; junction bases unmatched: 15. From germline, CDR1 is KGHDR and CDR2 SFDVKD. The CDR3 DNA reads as TGTGCCACCAGTGTTAGTTGGGACAGGGACGTTCCGAACGAGCAGTACTTC. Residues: CATSVSWDRDVPNEQYF.

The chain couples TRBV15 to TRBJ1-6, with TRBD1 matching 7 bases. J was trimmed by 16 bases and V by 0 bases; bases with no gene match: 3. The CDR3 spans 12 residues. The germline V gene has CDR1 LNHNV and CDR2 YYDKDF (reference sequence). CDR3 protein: CATSREGQVLHF. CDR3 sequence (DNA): TGTGCCACCAGCAGAGAAGGACAGGTACTCCACTTT.

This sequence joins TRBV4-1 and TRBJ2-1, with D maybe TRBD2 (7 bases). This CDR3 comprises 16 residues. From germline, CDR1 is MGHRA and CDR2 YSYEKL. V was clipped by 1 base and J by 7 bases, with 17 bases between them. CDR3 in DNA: TGCGCCAGCAGCCAAGTTATCGCGGGGGCGAGGAATGAGCAGTTCTTC. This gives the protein CASSQVIAGARNEQFF.

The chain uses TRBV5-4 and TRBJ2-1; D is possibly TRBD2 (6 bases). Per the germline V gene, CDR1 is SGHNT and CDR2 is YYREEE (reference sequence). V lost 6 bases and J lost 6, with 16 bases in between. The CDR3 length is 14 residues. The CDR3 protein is CASTRRGASNEQFF. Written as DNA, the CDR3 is TGTGCCAGCACACGCCGCGGGGCCTCCAATGAGCAGTTCTTC. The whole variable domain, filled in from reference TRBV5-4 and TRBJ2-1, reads ETGVTQSPTHLIKTRGQQVTLRCSSQSGHNTVSWYQQALGQGPQFIFQYYREEENGRGNFPPRFSGLQFPNYSSELNVNALELDDSALYLCASTRRGASNEQFFGPGTRLTVL.